This TCR beta chain was observed in a study of T cell responses to AZD1222 COVID-19 vaccine. General observations from the study: The sample set comprised mostly white British donors with more females, and clonal diversity was possibly underestimated. The span of vaccine-associated CD4 TCRs extended across spike, with dominance at 160-218 and 743-854. Only 5 or 6 AZD1222 recipients were seropositive at baseline.

CDR3 length: 13 residues. Germline CDR1 is ENHRY and CDR2 is SYGVKD. V was shortened by 4 bases and J by 9 bases, with 13 bases between the two germline ends. As to this clone: Its antigen is undetermined.

Assay: immunoSEQ multiplex PCR; the TCRdb copy retains only in-frame clones and omits some. The sample consists of roughly 130,000 clones, about 91% of them appearing once. Sequenced here: peripheral blood, sampled on day 0 of AZD1222 vaccination. The chain links TRBV10-3 to TRBJ2-1; perhaps TRBD1 as D (6 bases). The clonotype originates from an adult in good health. The CDR3 DNA follows: TGTGCCATCAGTGTCTACAGGGAGAGTGAGCAGTTCTTC. It is translated as CAISVYRESEQFF.